What follows describes a single T cell receptor beta chain. The antigen is undetermined. V lost 3 bases and J lost 5; bases outside the gene matches: 9. The CDR3 covers 15 residues. Germline V lookup: CDR1 SGDLS, CDR2 YYNGEE. MiXCR, applied by TCRdb to the 5' RACE reads, yields one record per CDR3 protein. The sample records more than 450,000 distinct CDR3 sequences, about a sixth being singletons. This record belongs to a study of T-cell memory formation after mild COVID-19. The wider study: TCR clusters largely stayed donor specific. Broader study findings: Later expanders leaned CD4+, whereas day 15 to 85 contracting clones were balanced CD4/CD8. The second-wave clones peaking on day 37 were not confirmed as SARS-CoV-2-specific. Researchers report contracting CD4+ clones mostly in CM and EM, with CD8+ clones in EMRA.

Sequenced material: PBMCs or a T cell subset sorted from them (not recorded which). The receptor was isolated from an adult woman who had mild COVID-19 (a few samples of this study predate the infection). Cell type and time point are not known. This chain uses TRBV9 with TRBJ2-5, with 8 nucleotides matching TRBD2. The CDR3 loop reads CASSAAPLAEETQYF. CDR3 bases: TGTGCCAGCAGCGCCGCCCCACTAGCGGAGGAGACCCAGTACTTC.